One T cell receptor (beta chain) is described in this entry. Its antigen is as yet unknown. The CDR3 runs 15 residues. Germline V lookup: CDR1 SGHNT, CDR2 YYREEE (reference sequence). The ends were cut back, 3 bases at V and 3 bases at J, with 13 bases in the middle. PCR involved 60 Vbeta and 13 Jbeta primers. Assay: immunoSEQ multiplex PCR; the TCRdb copy retains only in-frame clones and omits some. The sample yields approximately 50,000 clones, roughly 83% seen once. This sample is part of a study of cytomegalovirus exposure and HLA in healthy donors. General study results and limits: Despite most TCR sequences being rare, some public TCRs occurred in many donors. Several of the most significant clusters were apparently associated with common viral pathogens in a later analysis. Some V segments, including TRBV6-2 and TRBV6-3, were excluded as indistinguishable.

J is TRBJ1-3 and V is TRBV5-4; perhaps TRBD1 as D (5 bases). Sequencing was done on a sample of PBMCs. The clonotype comes from a man aged 25-40 years in good health and CMV-seronegative. CDR3 DNA: TGTGCCAGCAGCTGGGAGGGGTCTCGTGGAAACACCATATATTTT. It encodes CASSWEGSRGNTIYF.